This passage covers 10 T cell receptor beta chains from one sample sequenced in a study of beta chain features in type 1 diabetes. Expressed TCRB transcripts were sequenced because the isolated RNA had all been reverse transcribed beforehand. Profiling relied on immunoSEQ multiplex PCR, and the TCRdb table lists in-frame clones only, not all of them. The table records about 210,000 clones, roughly 10% of them present only once. The specimen sequenced was central memory CD4+ T cells from blood. All receptors derive from a young man in good health.

The V gene is TRBV9, the J gene TRBJ2-2; no firm D call. The V end was cut by 1 base, the J end by 7 bases, with 11 bases between. CDR3 length: 14 residues. Germline CDR1 is SGDLS and CDR2 is YYNGEE. CDR3 DNA sequence: TGTGCCAGCAGCGTAACCGTGGAAGTCGGGGAGCTGTTTTTT. Amino acid sequence: CASSVTVEVGELFF.

This clone was detected many times. This rearrangement joins TRBV11-3 to TRBJ2-1, with D possibly matching TRBD2 (6 bases). Trimming left V 5 bases short and J 7 bases short, with 15 bases between. CDR3 length: 14 residues. The germline V gene has CDR1 SGHNT and CDR2 YENEEA. CDR3 nucleotides: TGTGCCAGCAGCGGAGGGGATATGACGAATGAGCAGTTCTTC. It encodes CASSGGDMTNEQFF.

This clone was observed a handful of times. The same CDR3 also results from other DNA sequences found in this sample. The rearrangement links TRBV5-1 to TRBJ2-7; 7 bases are a match to TRBD1. This CDR3 spans 15 amino acids. Germline V gives CDR1 SGHRS, CDR2 YFSETQ. The V and J ends lost 4 bases and 1 base, in that order; junction bases with no gene match: 8. CDR3 in amino acids: CASSQTGLRSYEQYF. The CDR3 bases are TGCGCCAGCAGCCAGACAGGGCTACGATCCTACGAGCAGTACTTC. The full variable domain, its missing parts supplied by reference TRBV5-1 and TRBJ2-7, is KAGVTQTPRYLIKTRGQQVTLSCSPISGHRSVSWYQQTPGQGLQFLFEYFSETQRNKGNFPGRFSGRQFSNSRSEMNVSTLELGDSALYLCASSQTGLRSYEQYFGPGTRLTVT.

V gene TRBV7-3 combines with J gene TRBJ2-1, with a possible D match to TRBD2 (6 bases). V lost 4 bases and J 6 bases, leaving 19 bases between the germline ends. The CDR3 contains 16 residues. Per germline, CDR1 SGHTA and CDR2 FQGTGA. The CDR3 region is CASSYRGTPPGNEQFF. The CDR3 DNA reads TGTGCCAGCAGCTACCGGGGGACTCCTCCTGGCAATGAGCAGTTCTTC.

This clone has only a few counts. The chain carries TRBV5-4 and TRBJ2-1; possibly TRBD2 for D (6 bases). The CDR3 consists of 16 residues. V lost 0 bases, J lost 2 bases, and 12 bases lay in between. Germline CDR1 reads SGHNT; CDR2 reads YYREEE (reference sequence). The CDR3 bases are TGTGCCAGCAGCTTGGTGGGCGGGGCCCCCTACAATGAGCAGTTCTTC. Protein product: CASSLVGGAPYNEQFF.

This clone was detected a few times. The chain couples TRBV10-3 to TRBJ1-5; a possible D gene is TRBD1 (6 bases). The CDR3 runs 13 residues. Germline V gene data show CDR1 as ENHRY and CDR2 as SYGVKD. V lost 3 bases and J 4 bases, leaving 7 bases between the germline ends. Here the CDR3 reads CAISDQGNQPQHF. The CDR3 nucleotides are TGTGCCATCAGTGATCAGGGGAATCAGCCCCAGCATTTT.

This clone showed up just a few times. The rearrangement links TRBV18 to TRBJ1-1; D ambiguous. The CDR3 is made up of 12 amino acids. V was cut by 6 bases and J by 3 bases, with 8 bases left in between. Germline V gene lookup returns CDR1 KGHSH and CDR2 LQKENI. The CDR3 DNA reads as TGTGCCAGCTCCGACTCCCACACTGAAGCTTTCTTT. Amino acid sequence: CASSDSHTEAFF.

The chain links TRBV9 to TRBJ2-1, with a weak D call TRBD2 (5 bases). The germline gives CDR1 SGDLS, CDR2 YYNGEE. V was cut by 2 bases and J by 1 base, with 13 bases left in between. There are 16 residues in the CDR3. CDR3 coding DNA: TGTGCCAGCAGCGTTGCGGGTAGAGGGTCCTACAATGAGCAGTTCTTC. Residues: CASSVAGRGSYNEQFF.

V usage is TRBV2 and J usage is TRBJ1-4; TRBD1 agrees at 7 bases. V was pared by 3 bases and J by 8 bases, with 21 bases of the junction left unmatched. Germline CDR1 is SNHLY and CDR2 is FYNNEI. The length of the CDR3 is 19 residues. In nucleotides, the CDR3 is TGTGCCAGCAGTGATCTCAGTCCCAGGGACAGAGTCTTTCGGGAAAAACTGTTTTTT. Its protein product is CASSDLSPRDRVFREKLFF.

This clone was observed a few times. The chain recombines TRBV15 with TRBJ1-2; D is possibly TRBD1 (5 bases). The V gene lost 1 base and the J gene lost 8 bases, with 8 bases spanning the gap. The CDR3 length is 12 residues. Germline-derived CDR1 and CDR2 are LNHNV and YYDKDF (reference sequence). The chain's CDR3 is CATSRAGRGYTF. The CDR3 DNA reads TGTGCCACCAGCAGAGCAGGGCGCGGCTACACCTTC.